The source of this T cell receptor (beta chain) is a study of cytomegalovirus exposure and HLA in healthy donors. General observations from the study: Reported results showed that the classifier diagnosed cytomegalovirus status with high specificity and sensitivity.

Comment on this clone: The antigen is not known.

The PCR was carried out with 60 Vbeta primers and 13 Jbeta primers. Using immunoSEQ multiplex PCR, the repertoire was profiled, and TCRdb retains in-frame clones only, with some absent. The data show about 180,000 clones, around 80% seen once. The CDR3 has 13 residues. Unmatched junction bases numbered 3, after V lost 5 bases and J lost 4 bases. Germline lookup yields CDR1 PRHDT and CDR2 FYEKMQ (reference sequence). The clonotype originates from a young man in good health and CMV-seronegative. This rearrangement joins TRBV13 to TRBJ2-7, with TRBD1 identical over 9 bases. Sequencing used PBMCs. CDR3 region: CASSPGQGYEQYF. Here the CDR3 DNA reads TGTGCCAGCAGCCCTGGACAGGGGTACGAGCAGTACTTC.